The TCR beta chain described here comes from a study of blood T cell repertoires in COVID-19. The CDR3 covers 20 residues. Germline CDR1 is LGHNA and CDR2 is YSLEER. The V and J ends lost 1 base and 5 bases, in that order; junction bases with no gene match: 18. This clone was seen once. TCRdb's table, derived via immunoSEQ multiplex PCR, lists solely in-frame clones and lacks some. The table has 150,000 to 200,000 clones, more than 70% seen once. The clonotype comes from a human donor in a cohort sampled during active COVID-19. The V call is TRBV4-3, the J call TRBJ1-5, with 9 bases that match TRBD1. The material sequenced was peripheral blood. The CDR3 spells CASSQGTRIPRQGEDQPQHF. CDR3 nucleotides: TGCGCCAGCAGCCAAGGGACTCGTATACCGAGACAGGGGGAGGATCAGCCCCAGCATTTT.